The table lists the clone carrying this TCR beta chain with a few counts. As yet, its antigen is unknown. It was with 60 Vbeta and 13 Jbeta primers that the PCR ran. Using immunoSEQ multiplex PCR, the repertoire was profiled, and TCRdb retains in-frame clones only, with some absent. The profile shows some 200,000 clones, approximately 80% of them singletons. These data are taken from a study of cytomegalovirus exposure and HLA in healthy donors. Study-wide results and caveats: TCR sequences were mostly rare, though some public TCRs occurred in many donors.

The CDR3 consists of 13 residues. The ends were cut back, 0 bases at V and 4 bases at J, with 7 bases in the middle. The germline CDR1 and CDR2 sequences are GTSNPN and SVGIG (reference sequence). The TCR originated in a woman between 50 and 59 years old in good health and CMV-seronegative. The V gene is TRBV30, the J gene TRBJ2-1; D possibly corresponds to TRBD2 (5 bases). Sequencing was performed on PBMCs. For the CDR3, the DNA is TGTGCCTGGAGTGTACGGGAATACAATGAGCAGTTCTTC. This sequence encodes CAWSVREYNEQFF.